This TCR beta chain emerged from a study of T cell responses to AZD1222 COVID-19 vaccine. Trimming cost V 4 bases and J 0 bases, with 10 bases left between them. Germline lookup yields CDR1 MDHEN and CDR2 SYDVKM. The CDR3 length is 15 residues. General observations from the study: White British people made up most donors, females outnumbered males, and clonal diversity was possibly underestimated. With dominance at 160-218 and 743-854, vaccine-associated CD4 TCRs spanned spike. Compared with day 0, the breadth and depth of the Spike-specific TCR repertoire rose significantly after two doses of AZD1222.

Regarding this clone: The antigen is unknown.

Some clones are missing from TCRdb's copy, which holds only in-frame ones; the method was immunoSEQ multiplex PCR. Found here are about 140,000 clones, roughly 90% of them singletons; the top ten hold 1% to 1.5%. This specimen was peripheral blood, taken 28 days after the second AZD1222 dose. The TCR was taken from an adult who received the AZD1222 COVID-19 vaccine. The J gene is TRBJ2-1, the V gene TRBV28, with D possibly matching TRBD1 (5 bases). CDR3 DNA sequence: TGTGCCAGCAGTTCCAGGGATAGCTCCTACAATGAGCAGTTCTTC. It codes for CASSSRDSSYNEQFF.